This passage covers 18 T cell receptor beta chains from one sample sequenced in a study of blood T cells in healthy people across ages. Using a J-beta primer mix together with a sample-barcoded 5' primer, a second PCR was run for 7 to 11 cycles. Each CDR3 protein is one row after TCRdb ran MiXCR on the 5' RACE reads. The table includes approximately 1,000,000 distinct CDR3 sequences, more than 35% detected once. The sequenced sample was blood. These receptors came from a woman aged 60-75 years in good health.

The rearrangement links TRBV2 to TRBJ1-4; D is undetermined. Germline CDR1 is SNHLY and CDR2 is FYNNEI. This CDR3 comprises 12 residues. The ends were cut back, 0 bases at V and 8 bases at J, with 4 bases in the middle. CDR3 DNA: TGTGCCAGCAGTGAAGCGGGGGAAAAACTGTTTTTT. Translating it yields CASSEAGEKLFF.

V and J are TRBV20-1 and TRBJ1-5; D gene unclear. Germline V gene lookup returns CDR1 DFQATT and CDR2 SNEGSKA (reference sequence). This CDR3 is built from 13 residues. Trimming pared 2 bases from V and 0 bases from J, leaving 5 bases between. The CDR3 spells CSARQNSNQPQHF. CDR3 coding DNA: TGCAGTGCTAGACAGAATAGCAATCAGCCCCAGCATTTT.

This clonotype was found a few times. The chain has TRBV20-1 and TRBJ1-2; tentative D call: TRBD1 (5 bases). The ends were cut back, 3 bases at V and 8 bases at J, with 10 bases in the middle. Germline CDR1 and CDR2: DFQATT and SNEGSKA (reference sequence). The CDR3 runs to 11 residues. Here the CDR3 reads CSASSGSGYTF. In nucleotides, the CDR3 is TGCAGTGCTAGCTCAGGGTCCGGCTACACCTTC.

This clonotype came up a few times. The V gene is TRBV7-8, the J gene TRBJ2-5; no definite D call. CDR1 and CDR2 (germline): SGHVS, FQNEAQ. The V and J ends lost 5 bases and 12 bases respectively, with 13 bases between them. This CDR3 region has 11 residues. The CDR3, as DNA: TGTGCCAGCAGCCCTCGAGTAACGAAGTACTTC. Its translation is CASSPRVTKYF.

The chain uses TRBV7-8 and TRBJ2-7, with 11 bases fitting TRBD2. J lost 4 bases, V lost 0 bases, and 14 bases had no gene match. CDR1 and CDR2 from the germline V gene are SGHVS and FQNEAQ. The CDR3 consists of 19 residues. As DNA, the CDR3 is TGTGCCAGCAGCTTAGCGCGAACACTAGCGGGAGAGCTACGTTACGAGCAGTACTTC. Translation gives CASSLARTLAGELRYEQYF.

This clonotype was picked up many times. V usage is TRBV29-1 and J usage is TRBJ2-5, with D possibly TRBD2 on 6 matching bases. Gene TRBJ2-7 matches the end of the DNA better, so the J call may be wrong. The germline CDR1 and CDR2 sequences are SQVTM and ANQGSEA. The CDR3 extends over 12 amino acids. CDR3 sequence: CSVGVMGGEQYF. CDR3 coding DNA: TGCAGCGTTGGGGTCATGGGAGGCGAGCAGTACTTC.

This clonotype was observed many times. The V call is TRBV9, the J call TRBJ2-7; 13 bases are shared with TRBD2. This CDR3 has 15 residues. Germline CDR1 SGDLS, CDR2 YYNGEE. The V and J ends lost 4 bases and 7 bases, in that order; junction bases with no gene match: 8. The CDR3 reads CASSPHPTSGREQYF. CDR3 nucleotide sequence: TGTGCCAGCAGCCCTCACCCGACTAGCGGGAGGGAGCAGTACTTC.

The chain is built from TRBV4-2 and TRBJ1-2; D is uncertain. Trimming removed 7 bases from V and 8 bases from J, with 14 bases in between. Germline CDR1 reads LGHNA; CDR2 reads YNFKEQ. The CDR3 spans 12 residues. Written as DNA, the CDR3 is TGTGCCAGCACCCCCCAGTCTGGGGGCTACACCTTC. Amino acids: CASTPQSGGYTF.

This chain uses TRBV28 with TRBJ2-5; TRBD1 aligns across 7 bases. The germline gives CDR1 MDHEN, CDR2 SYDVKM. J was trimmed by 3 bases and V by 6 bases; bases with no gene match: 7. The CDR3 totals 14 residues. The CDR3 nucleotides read TGTGCCAGCAGCGAGGGGGCAGGGAAAGAGACCCAGTACTTC. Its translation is CASSEGAGKETQYF.

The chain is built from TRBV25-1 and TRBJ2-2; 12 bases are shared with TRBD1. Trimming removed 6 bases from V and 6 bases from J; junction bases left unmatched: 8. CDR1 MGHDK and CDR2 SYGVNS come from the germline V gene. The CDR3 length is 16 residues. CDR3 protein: CASRRPGQGAAGELFF. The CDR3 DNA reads TGTGCCAGCAGACGGCCGGGACAGGGGGCAGCCGGGGAGCTGTTTTTT.

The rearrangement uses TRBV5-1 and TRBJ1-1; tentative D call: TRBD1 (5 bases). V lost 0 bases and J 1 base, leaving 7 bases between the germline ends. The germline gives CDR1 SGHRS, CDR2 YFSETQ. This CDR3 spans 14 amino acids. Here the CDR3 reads CASSLGTQNTEAFF. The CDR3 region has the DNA TGCGCCAGCAGCTTGGGGACACAGAACACTGAAGCTTTCTTT.

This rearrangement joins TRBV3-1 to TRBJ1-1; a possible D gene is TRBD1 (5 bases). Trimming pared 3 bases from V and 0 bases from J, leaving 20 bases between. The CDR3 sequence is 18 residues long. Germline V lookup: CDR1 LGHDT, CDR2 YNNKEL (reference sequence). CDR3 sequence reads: CASSQEGWAVDMNTEAFF. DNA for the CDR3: TGTGCCAGCAGCCAGGAGGGGTGGGCAGTGGATATGAACACTGAAGCTTTCTTT.

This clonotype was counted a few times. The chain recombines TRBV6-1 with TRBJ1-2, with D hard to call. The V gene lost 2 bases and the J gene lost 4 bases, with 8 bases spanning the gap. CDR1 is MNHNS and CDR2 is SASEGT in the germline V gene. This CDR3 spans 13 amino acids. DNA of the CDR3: TGTGCCAGCAGTGAAACACTAGTCTATGGCTACACCTTC. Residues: CASSETLVYGYTF.

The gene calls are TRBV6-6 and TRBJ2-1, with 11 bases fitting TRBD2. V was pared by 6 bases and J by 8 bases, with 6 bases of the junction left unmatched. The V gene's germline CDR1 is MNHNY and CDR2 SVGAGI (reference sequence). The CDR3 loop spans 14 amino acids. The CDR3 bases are TGTGCCAGCAGCTGGACTAGCGGGTGGGATGAGCAGTTCTTC. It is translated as CASSWTSGWDEQFF.

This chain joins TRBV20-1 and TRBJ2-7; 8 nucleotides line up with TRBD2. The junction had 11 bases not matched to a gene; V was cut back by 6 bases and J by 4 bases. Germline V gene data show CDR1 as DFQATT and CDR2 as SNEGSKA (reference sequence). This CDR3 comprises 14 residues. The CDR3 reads CSAVLSGKGYEQYF. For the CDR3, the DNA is TGCAGTGCCGTGCTTAGCGGGAAGGGGTACGAGCAGTACTTC.

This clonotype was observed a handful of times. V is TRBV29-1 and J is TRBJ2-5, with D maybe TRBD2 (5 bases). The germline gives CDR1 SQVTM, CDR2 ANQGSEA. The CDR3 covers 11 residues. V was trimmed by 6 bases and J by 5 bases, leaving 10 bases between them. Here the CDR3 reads CSVEVGETQYF. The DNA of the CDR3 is TGCAGCGTGGAGGTGGGGGAGACCCAGTACTTC. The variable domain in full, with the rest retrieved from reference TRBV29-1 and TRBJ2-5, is SAVISQKPSRDICQRGTSLTIQCQVDSQVTMMFWYRQQPGQSLTLIATANQGSEATYESGFVIDKFPISRPNLTFSTLTVSNMSPEDSSIYLCSVEVGETQYFGPGTRLLVL.

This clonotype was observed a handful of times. The CDR3 sequence: CASRGRRADTQYF. DNA for the CDR3: TGCGCCAGCAGAGGGAGAAGGGCAGATACGCAGTATTTT. V is TRBV4-1 and J is TRBJ2-3; possible D gene TRBD2, 5 bases. Germline-derived CDR1 and CDR2 are MGHRA and YSYEKL. The CDR3 has 13 residues. Trimming removed 6 bases from V and 4 bases from J, with 11 bases in between.

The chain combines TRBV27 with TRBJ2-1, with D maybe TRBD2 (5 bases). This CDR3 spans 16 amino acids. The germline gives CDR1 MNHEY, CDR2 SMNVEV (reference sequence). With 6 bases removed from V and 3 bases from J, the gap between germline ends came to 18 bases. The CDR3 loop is CASRSDYQRHYNEQFF. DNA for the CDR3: TGTGCCAGCAGATCAGACTACCAACGACACTACAATGAGCAGTTCTTC.